This T cell receptor (beta chain) is from a study of blood T cells in healthy people across ages. Study-level points and caveats: Older individuals had lower TCR beta diversity per million T cells (the decline was roughly linear).

This clonotype was observed a handful of times. As yet, its antigen is unknown. Extractions gave at least 5.5 micrograms of total RNA per sample. Through a sample-barcoded 5' primer and a J-beta primer mix, a second PCR was run for 7 to 11 cycles. Each TCR beta cDNA got a 12-nucleotide random molecular identifier. From the 5' RACE reads, TCRdb called clonotypes with MiXCR, one entry per CDR3 protein. The sample lists over 950,000 distinct CDR3 sequences, 30% to 40% occurring once. The sample comprised blood. The receptor comes from a man in his late teens or twenties in good health.

The CDR3 coding sequence is TGTGCCAGCTCAACCAGGACAGCGAATCAGCCCCAGCATTTT. This codes for CASSTRTANQPQHF. The chain links TRBV18 to TRBJ1-5; tentatively, D is TRBD1 (6 bases). The V end was cut by 5 bases, the J end by 4 bases, with 12 bases between. Germline CDR1 KGHSH, CDR2 LQKENI. This CDR3 is built from 14 residues.